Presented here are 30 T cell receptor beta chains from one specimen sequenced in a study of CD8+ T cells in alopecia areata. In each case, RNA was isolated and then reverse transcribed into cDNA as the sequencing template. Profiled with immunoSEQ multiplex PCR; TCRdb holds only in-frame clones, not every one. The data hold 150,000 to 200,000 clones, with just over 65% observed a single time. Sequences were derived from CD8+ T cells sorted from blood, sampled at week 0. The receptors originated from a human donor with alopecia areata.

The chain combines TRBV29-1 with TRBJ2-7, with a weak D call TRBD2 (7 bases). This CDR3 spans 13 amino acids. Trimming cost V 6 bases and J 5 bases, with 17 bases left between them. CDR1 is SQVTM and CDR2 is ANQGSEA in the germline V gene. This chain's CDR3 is CSVRGGGAHEQYF. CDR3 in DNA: TGCAGCGTGAGGGGGGGAGGGGCCCACGAGCAGTACTTC.

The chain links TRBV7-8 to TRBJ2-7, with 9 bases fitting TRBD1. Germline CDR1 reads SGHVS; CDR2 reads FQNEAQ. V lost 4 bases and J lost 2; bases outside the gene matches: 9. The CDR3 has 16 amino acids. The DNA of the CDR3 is TGTGCCAGCAGCTACACCCCGGGACAGGGTCCCTACGAGCAGTACTTC. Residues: CASSYTPGQGPYEQYF. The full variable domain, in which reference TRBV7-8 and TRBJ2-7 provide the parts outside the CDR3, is GAGVSQSPRYKVAKRGQDVALRCDPISGHVSLFWYQQALGQGPEFLTYFQNEAQLDKSGLPSDRFFAERPEGSVSTLKIQRTQQEDSAVYLCASSYTPGQGPYEQYFGPGTRLTVT.

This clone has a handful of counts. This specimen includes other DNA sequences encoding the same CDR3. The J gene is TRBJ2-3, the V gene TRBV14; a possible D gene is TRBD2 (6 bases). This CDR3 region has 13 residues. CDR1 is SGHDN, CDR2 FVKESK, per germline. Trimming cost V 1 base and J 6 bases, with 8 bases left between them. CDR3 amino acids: CASSQVGGDTQYF. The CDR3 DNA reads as TGTGCCAGCAGCCAAGTAGGAGGGGATACGCAGTATTTT.

The DNA of the CDR3 is TGTGCCAGCAGCGAAGGGGCCGGCTCCTACAATGAGCAGTTCTTC. It yields the protein CASSEGAGSYNEQFF. The chain combines TRBV27 with TRBJ2-1, with D maybe TRBD1 (5 bases). Germline V gene data show CDR1 as MNHEY and CDR2 as SMNVEV (reference sequence). The length of the CDR3 is 15 residues. Trimming pared 6 bases from V and 0 bases from J, leaving 12 bases between.

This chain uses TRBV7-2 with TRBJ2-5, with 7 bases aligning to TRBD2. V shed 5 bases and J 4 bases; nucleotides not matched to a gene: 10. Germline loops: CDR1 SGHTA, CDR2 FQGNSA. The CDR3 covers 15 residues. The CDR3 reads CASSPSGGGGETQYF. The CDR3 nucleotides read TGTGCCAGCAGCCCCTCCGGCGGGGGTGGAGAGACCCAGTACTTC.

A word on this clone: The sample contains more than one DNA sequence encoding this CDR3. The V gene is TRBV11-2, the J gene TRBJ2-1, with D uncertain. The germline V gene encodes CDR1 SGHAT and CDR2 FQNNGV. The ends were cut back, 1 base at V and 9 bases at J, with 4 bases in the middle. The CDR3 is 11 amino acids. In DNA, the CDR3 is TGTGCCAGCAGCTTAGGAGGTGAGCAGTTCTTC. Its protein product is CASSLGGEQFF.

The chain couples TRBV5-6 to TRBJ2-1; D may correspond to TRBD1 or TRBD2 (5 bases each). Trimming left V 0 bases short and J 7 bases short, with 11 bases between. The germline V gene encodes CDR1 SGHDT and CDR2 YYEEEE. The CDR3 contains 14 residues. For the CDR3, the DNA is TGTGCCAGCAGCTTGGCACAGGCGGGTAATGAGCAGTTCTTC. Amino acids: CASSLAQAGNEQFF.

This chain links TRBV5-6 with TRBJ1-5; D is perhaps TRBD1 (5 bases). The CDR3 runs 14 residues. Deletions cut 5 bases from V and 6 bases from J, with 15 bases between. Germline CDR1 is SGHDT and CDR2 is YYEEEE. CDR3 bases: TGTGCCAGCAGTCGTCTGATGGGGGGTCAGCCCCAGCATTTT. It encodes CASSRLMGGQPQHF.

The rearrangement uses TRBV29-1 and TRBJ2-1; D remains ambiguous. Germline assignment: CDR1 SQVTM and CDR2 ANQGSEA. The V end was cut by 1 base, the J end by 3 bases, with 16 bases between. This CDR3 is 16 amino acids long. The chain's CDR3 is CSVEGAGALLYNEQFF. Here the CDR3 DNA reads TGCAGCGTTGAAGGCGCAGGTGCACTCCTCTACAATGAGCAGTTCTTC.

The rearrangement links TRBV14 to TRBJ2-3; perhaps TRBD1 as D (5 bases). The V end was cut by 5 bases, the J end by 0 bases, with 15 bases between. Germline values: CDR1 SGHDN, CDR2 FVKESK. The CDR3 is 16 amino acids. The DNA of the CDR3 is TGTGCCAGCAGCAACCAGGGTTATGCTAGCACAGATACGCAGTATTTT. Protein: CASSNQGYASTDTQYF.

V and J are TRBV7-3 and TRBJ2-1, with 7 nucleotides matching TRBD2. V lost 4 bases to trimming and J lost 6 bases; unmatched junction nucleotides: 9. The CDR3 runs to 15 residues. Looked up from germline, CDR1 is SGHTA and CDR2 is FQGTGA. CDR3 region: CASSSEASGTNEQFF. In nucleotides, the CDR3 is TGTGCCAGCAGCTCAGAGGCTAGCGGTACCAATGAGCAGTTCTTC.

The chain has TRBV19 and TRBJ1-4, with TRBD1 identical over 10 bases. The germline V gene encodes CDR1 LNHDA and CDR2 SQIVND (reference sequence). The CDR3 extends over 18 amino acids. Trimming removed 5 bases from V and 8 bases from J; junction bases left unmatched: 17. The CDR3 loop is CASSEVTGGPWGPEKLFF. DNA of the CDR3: TGTGCCAGTAGTGAAGTGACAGGGGGCCCCTGGGGCCCCGAAAAACTGTTTTTT.

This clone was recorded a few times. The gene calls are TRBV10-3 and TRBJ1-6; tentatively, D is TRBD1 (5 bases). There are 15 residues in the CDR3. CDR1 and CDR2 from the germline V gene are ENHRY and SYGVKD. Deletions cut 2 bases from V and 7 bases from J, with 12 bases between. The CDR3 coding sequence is TGTGCCATCAGTGAGGTGGGGACTTCGAATTCACCCCTCCACTTT. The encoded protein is CAISEVGTSNSPLHF.

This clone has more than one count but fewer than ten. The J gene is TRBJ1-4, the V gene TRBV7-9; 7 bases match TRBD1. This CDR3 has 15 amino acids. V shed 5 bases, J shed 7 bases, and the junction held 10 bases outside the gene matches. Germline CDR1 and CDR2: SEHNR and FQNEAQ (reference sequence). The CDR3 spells CASSTPRQGGEKLFF. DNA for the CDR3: TGTGCCAGCAGCACGCCAAGACAGGGAGGTGAAAAACTGTTTTTT. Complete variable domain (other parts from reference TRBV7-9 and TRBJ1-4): DTGVSQNPRHKITKRGQNVTFRCDPISEHNRLYWYRQTLGQGPEFLTYFQNEAQLEKSRLLSDRFSAERPKGSFSTLEIQRTEQGDSAMYLCASSTPRQGGEKLFFGSGTQLSVL.

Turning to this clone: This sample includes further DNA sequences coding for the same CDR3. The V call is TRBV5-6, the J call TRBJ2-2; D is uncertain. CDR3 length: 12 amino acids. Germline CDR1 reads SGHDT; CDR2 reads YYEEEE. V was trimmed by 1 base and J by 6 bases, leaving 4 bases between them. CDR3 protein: CASSLSAGELFF. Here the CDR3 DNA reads TGTGCCAGCAGCTTGTCGGCCGGGGAGCTGTTTTTT.

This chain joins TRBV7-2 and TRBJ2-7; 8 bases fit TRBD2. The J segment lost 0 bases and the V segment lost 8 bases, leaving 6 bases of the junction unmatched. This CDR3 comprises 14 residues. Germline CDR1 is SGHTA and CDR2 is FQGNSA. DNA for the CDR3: TGTGCCAGCCGCAACGGGGGGGCCTCCTACGAGCAGTACTTC. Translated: CASRNGGASYEQYF.

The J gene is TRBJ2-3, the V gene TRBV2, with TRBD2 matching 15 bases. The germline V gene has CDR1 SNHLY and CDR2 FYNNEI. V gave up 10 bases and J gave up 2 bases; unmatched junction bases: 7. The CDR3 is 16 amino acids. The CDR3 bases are TGTGCCACCTATGGGACTAGCGGGGGGACCACAGATACGCAGTATTTT. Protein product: CATYGTSGGTTDTQYF.

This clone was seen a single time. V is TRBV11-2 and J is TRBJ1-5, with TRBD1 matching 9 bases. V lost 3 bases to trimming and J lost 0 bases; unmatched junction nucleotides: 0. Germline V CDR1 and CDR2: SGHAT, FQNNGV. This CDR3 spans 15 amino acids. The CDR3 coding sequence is TGTGCCAGCAGCTTGGGACAGGGTAGCAATCAGCCCCAGCATTTT. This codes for CASSLGQGSNQPQHF.

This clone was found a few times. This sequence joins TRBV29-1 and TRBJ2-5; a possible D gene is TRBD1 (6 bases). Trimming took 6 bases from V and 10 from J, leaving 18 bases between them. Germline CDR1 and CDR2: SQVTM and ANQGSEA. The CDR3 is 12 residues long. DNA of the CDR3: TGCAGCGTCCGGGACACCCTTGGCGACCAGTACTTC. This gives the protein CSVRDTLGDQYF. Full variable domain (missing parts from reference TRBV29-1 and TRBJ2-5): SAVISQKPSRDICQRGTSLTIQCQVDSQVTMMFWYRQQPGQSLTLIATANQGSEATYESGFVIDKFPISRPNLTFSTLTVSNMSPEDSSIYLCSVRDTLGDQYFGPGTRLLVL.

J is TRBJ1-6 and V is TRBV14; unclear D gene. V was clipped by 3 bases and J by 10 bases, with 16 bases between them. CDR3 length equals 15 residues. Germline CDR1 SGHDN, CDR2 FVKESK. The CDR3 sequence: CASSHGPTRESPLHF. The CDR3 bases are TGTGCCAGCAGCCACGGACCGACCCGGGAATCACCCCTCCACTTT.

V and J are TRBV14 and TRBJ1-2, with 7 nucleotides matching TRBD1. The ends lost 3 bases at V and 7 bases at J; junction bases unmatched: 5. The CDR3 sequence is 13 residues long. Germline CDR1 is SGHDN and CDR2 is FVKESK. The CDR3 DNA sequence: TGTGCCAGCAGCCAGGCAGGGGGTACTGGCTACACCTTC. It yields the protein CASSQAGGTGYTF. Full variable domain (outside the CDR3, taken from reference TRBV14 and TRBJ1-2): EAGVTQFPSHSVIEKGQTVTLRCDPISGHDNLYWYRRVMGKEIKFLLHFVKESKQDESGMPNNRFLAERTGGTYSTLKVQPAELEDSGVYFCASSQAGGTGYTFGSGTRLTVV.

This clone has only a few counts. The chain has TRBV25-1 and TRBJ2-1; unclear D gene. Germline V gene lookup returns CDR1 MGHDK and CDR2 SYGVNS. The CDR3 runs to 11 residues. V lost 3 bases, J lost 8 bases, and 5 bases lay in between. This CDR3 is CASSDMDEQFF. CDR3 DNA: TGTGCCAGCAGTGATATGGATGAGCAGTTCTTC. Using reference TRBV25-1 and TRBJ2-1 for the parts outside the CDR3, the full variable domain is EADIYQTPRYLVIGTGKKITLECSQTMGHDKMYWYQQDPGMELHLIHYSYGVNSTEKGDLSSESTVSRIRTEHFPLTLESARPSHTSQYLCASSDMDEQFFGPGTRLTVL.

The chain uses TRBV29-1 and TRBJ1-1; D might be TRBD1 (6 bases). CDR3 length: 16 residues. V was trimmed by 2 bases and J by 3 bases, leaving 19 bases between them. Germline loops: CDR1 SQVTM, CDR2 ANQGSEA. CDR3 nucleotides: TGCAGCGTTGAACCCGATCCCACAGGGTGGTACACTGAAGCTTTCTTT. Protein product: CSVEPDPTGWYTEAFF.

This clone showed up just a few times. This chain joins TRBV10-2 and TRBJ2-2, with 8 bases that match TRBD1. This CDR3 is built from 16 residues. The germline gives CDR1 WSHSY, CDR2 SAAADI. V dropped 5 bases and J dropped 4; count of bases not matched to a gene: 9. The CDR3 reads CASSWTGPPRTGELFF. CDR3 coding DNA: TGCGCCAGCAGTTGGACAGGGCCTCCTCGCACCGGGGAGCTGTTTTTT.

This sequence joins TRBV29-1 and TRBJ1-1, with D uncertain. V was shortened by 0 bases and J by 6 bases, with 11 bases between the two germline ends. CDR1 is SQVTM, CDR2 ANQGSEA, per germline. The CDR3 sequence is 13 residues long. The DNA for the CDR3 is TGCAGCGTTGAAGAGTCCGGCGGGTCTGAAGCTTTCTTT. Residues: CSVEESGGSEAFF.

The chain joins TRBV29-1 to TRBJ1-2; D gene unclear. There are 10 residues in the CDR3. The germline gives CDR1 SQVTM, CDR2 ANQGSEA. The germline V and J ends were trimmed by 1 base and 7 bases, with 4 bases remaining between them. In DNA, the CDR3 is TGCAGCGTTGAAGCGACTGGCTACACCTTC. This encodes CSVEATGYTF.

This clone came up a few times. Here the CDR3 DNA reads TGTGCCAGCAGCTTAGGTCGGGCGGTATCCTACAATGAGCAGTTCTTC. Translating it yields CASSLGRAVSYNEQFF. The chain recombines TRBV11-2 with TRBJ2-1; no definite D call. This CDR3 region has 16 residues. The V end was cut by 1 base, the J end by 1 base, with 11 bases between. Per the germline V gene, CDR1 is SGHAT and CDR2 is FQNNGV.

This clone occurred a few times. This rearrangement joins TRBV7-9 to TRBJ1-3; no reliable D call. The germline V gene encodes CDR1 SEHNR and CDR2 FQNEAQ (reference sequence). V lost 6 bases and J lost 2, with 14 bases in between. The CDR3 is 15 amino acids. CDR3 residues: CASREEPGPGNTIYF. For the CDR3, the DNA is TGTGCCAGCAGGGAGGAGCCAGGCCCTGGAAACACCATATATTTT.

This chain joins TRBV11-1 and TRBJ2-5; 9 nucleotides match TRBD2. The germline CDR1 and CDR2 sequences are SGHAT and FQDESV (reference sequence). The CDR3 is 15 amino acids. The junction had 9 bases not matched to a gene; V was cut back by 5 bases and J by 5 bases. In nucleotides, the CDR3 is TGTGCCAGCAGCCCGATCACTAGCGGGTTGGAGACCCAGTACTTC. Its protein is CASSPITSGLETQYF. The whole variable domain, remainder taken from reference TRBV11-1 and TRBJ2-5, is EAEVAQSPRYKITEKSQAVAFWCDPISGHATLYWYRQILGQGPELLVQFQDESVVDDSQLPKDRFSAERLKGVDSTLKIQPAELGDSAMYLCASSPITSGLETQYFGPGTRLLVL.

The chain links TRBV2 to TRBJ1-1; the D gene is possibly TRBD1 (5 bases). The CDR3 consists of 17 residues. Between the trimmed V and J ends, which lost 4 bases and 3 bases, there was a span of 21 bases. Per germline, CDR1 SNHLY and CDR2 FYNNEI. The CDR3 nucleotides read TGTGCCAGCAGTGGAGGGGTCAGGGTAACTAAGGACACTGAAGCTTTCTTT. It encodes CASSGGVRVTKDTEAFF.